This TCR beta chain is from a study of T-cell reconstitution after alpha-beta-depleted transplantation in children. Notes on the study in general: Where alpha-beta T cells came from about two months after transplant was reportedly several hundred expanded graft clones.

Points on this clonotype: Its antigen is still unknown.

Germline V gives CDR1 DFQATT, CDR2 SNEGSKA (reference sequence). Between the trimmed V and J ends, which lost 3 bases and 5 bases, there was a span of 14 bases. The CDR3 totals 14 residues. The library targeted TCRbeta and was prepared with unique molecular identifiers. Each CDR3 protein gets one entry after TCRdb re-called the PCR reads with MiXCR. The data contain around 440,000 distinct CDR3 sequences, 15% to 20% of them singletons. This clonotype was sampled from a boy less than two years old who had a stem cell transplant for Wiskott-Aldrich syndrome, so the T cells may come from the graft donor. This sample comprised PBMCs, mostly from graft donor cells, obtained 360 days after TCRalphabeta/CD19-depleted stem cell transplant. The rearrangement links TRBV20-1 to TRBJ1-5; D uncertain. CDR3 region: CSARAGRRDQPQHF. CDR3 nucleotides: TGCAGTGCTAGGGCGGGCAGGCGAGATCAGCCCCAGCATTTT.